The 23 T cell receptor beta chains reported below all come from one sample, sequenced in a study of T cells in Graves' hyperthyroidism and ophthalmopathy (dated by TCRdb to between 2018 and 2020). Receptors were amplified or captured by multiplex PCR. The sample was run on an Illumina HiSeq 2000. The TCR beta CDR3 regions were amplified from the RNA transcripts. A first-round RT-PCR of the TCR CDR3 used the HTBI primer set with the Qiagen OneStep RT-PCR kit. Using fastp trimming at Q25 and MiXCR clonotype assembly, TCRdb reanalyzed the public sequencing data and kept in-frame beta chains. Each entry merges the rows of one CDR3 protein and shows their most common DNA and genes. The sample profile shows around 350,000 distinct CDR3 sequences; approximately 16% of them were found once. Together, the top ten hold roughly 19% of the sample. The sample was blood. These TCRs come from a woman aged 55-69 years with Graves' ophthalmopathy.

The genes are TRBV29-1 and TRBJ2-7, with D possibly TRBD1 on 5 matching bases. Germline CDR1 is SQVTM and CDR2 is ANQGSEA. This CDR3 contains 18 residues. Trimming removed 1 base at V and 2 bases at J, with 24 bases between. CDR3 sequence (DNA): TGCAGCGTTGAAGGACCGCCAGTCGGCAGGGTAGGCCCCTACGAGCAGTACTTC. Its protein product is CSVEGPPVGRVGPYEQYF.

There are many counts of this clonotype. The J gene is TRBJ2-3, the V gene TRBV7-9; possibly TRBD2 for D (7 bases). This CDR3 has 13 residues. Germline values: CDR1 SEHNR, CDR2 FQNEAQ (reference sequence). Trimming removed 3 bases from V and 5 bases from J, with 9 bases in between. The CDR3 loop is CASSLRGRDTQYF. The CDR3, as DNA: TGTGCCAGCAGCTTGCGGGGGCGAGATACGCAGTATTTT.

This clonotype was seen repeatedly, ten times or more. The genes are TRBV12-3 or TRBV12-4 and TRBJ1-2; a possible D gene is TRBD1 (5 bases). The V end lost 4 bases, the J end lost 5 bases, and 8 bases lay between the germline ends. The CDR3 spans 12 residues. The CDR3 coding sequence is TGTGCCAGCAGTTCGACAGCGTATGGCTACACCTTC. Its protein is CASSSTAYGYTF.

In regard to this clonotype: Since the CDR3 does not end with the conserved phenylalanine or tryptophan, this likely comes from a read error. The rearrangement uses TRBV5-1 and TRBJ2-5; 9 bases agree with TRBD1. Germline trimming cut 4 bases from V and 7 bases from J; bases unmatched to any gene: 8. This CDR3 region has 14 residues. Looked up from germline, CDR1 is SGHRS and CDR2 is YFSETQ. The CDR3 region has the DNA TGCGCCAGCAGCGGAACAGGGGGCAGCGGGACCCAGTACTCC. Translation: CASSGTGGSGTQYS.

This clonotype was counted at least ten times. The chain recombines TRBV5-1 with TRBJ2-2, with TRBD2 identical over 9 bases. CDR3 length: 14 residues. The germline V gene encodes CDR1 SGHRS and CDR2 YFSETQ. The V and J ends lost 6 bases and 5 bases, in that order; junction bases with no gene match: 5. CDR3 region: CASTLLAGTGELFF. The CDR3 DNA reads TGCGCCAGCACCCTCCTAGCGGGAACCGGGGAGCTGTTTTTT.

This rearrangement joins TRBV29-1 to TRBJ2-5, with TRBD2 identical over 10 bases. V was pared by 0 bases and J by 4 bases, with 2 bases of the junction left unmatched. This CDR3 region has 14 residues. Germline V gene lookup returns CDR1 SQVTM and CDR2 ANQGSEA. The CDR3 sequence: CSVEDRLAGETQYF. CDR3 bases: TGCAGCGTTGAAGATCGACTAGCGGGAGAGACCCAGTACTTC.

This clonotype was counted many times. The chain employs TRBV12-3 or TRBV12-4 and TRBJ2-7; tentatively, D is TRBD1 or TRBD2 (5 bases each). The CDR3 is 13 residues long. V dropped 5 bases and J dropped 2 bases, with 10 bases sitting between them. The CDR3 reads CASSLGRPYEQYF. In DNA form, the CDR3 reads TGTGCCAGCAGTCTGGGACGCCCCTACGAGCAGTACTTC.

This chain connects TRBV4-1 to TRBJ1-6; D is unresolved. The CDR3 has 18 amino acids. The germline V gene encodes CDR1 MGHRA and CDR2 YSYEKL. Trimming took 0 bases from V and 0 from J, leaving 12 bases between them. Here the CDR3 reads CASSQDGPASSYNSPLHF. In DNA, the CDR3 is TGCGCCAGCAGCCAAGATGGTCCGGCGAGCTCCTATAATTCACCCCTCCACTTT.

The gene calls are TRBV19 and TRBJ2-7; 7 bases fit TRBD1. The J segment lost 0 bases and the V segment lost 6 bases, leaving 8 bases of the junction unmatched. The CDR3 is made up of 15 amino acids. Looked up from germline, CDR1 is LNHDA and CDR2 is SQIVND (reference sequence). This chain's CDR3 is CASSERQGVSYEQYF. Here the CDR3 DNA reads TGTGCCAGTAGCGAACGGCAGGGGGTCTCCTACGAGCAGTACTTC. The full variable domain, in which reference TRBV19 and TRBJ2-7 provide the parts outside the CDR3, is DGGITQSPKYLFRKEGQNVTLSCEQNLNHDAMYWYRQDPGQGLRLIYYSQIVNDFQKGDIAEGYSVSREKKESFPLTVTSAQKNPTAFYLCASSERQGVSYEQYFGPGTRLTVT.

Only a few counts were recorded for this clonotype. V is TRBV6-6 and J is TRBJ2-2; D may correspond to TRBD1 or TRBD2 (6 bases each). Trimming pared 2 bases from V and 5 bases from J, leaving 18 bases between. Germline lookup yields CDR1 MNHNY and CDR2 SVGAGI (reference sequence). This CDR3 contains 17 residues. The chain's CDR3 is CASSYPVGAAGTGELFF. Here the CDR3 DNA reads TGTGCCAGCAGTTACCCCGTGGGGGCAGCGGGTACCGGGGAGCTGTTTTTT.

This clonotype occurred many times. The chain is built from TRBV14 and TRBJ2-3; D perhaps matches TRBD1 (5 bases). The germline gives CDR1 SGHDN, CDR2 FVKESK. There are 16 residues in the CDR3. Trimming removed 1 base from V and 0 bases from J, with 11 bases in between. CDR3 DNA sequence: TGTGCCAGCAGCCAAGGAGGCCAGGGTAGCACAGATACGCAGTATTTT. Translating gives CASSQGGQGSTDTQYF.

This clonotype was counted many times. This CDR3 reads CASSFSGQADTQYF. Written as DNA, the CDR3 is TGTGCCAGCAGCTTTTCGGGACAAGCAGATACGCAGTATTTT. The chain combines TRBV7-9 with TRBJ2-3; D is perhaps TRBD1 (6 bases). V gave up 3 bases and J gave up 4 bases, with 11 bases separating them. Germline CDR1 is SEHNR and CDR2 is FQNEAQ (reference sequence). CDR3 length: 14 residues.

At least ten counts were recorded for this clonotype. The chain links TRBV7-6 to TRBJ2-5; either TRBD1 or TRBD2 may fit D (6 bases each). Germline V gene data show CDR1 as SGHVS and CDR2 as FNYEAQ. The CDR3 runs 14 residues. Between the trimmed V and J ends, which lost 5 bases and 3 bases, there was a span of 13 bases. This CDR3 is CASSGLRGEETQYF. The CDR3 bases are TGTGCCAGCAGCGGACTAAGGGGGGAAGAGACCCAGTACTTC.

This clonotype was detected a few times. A much bigger clone sits one base away, suggesting this may be a read error. The genes are TRBV3-1 and TRBJ1-1; D is uncertain. This CDR3 has 13 amino acids. CDR1 is LGHDT and CDR2 is YNNKEL in the germline V gene (reference sequence). DNA of the CDR3: TGTGCCAGCAGCCAAGGAGTGAACACTGAAGCTTTATTT. It is translated as CASSQGVNTEALF. The full variable domain, rest sourced from reference TRBV3-1 and TRBJ1-1, is DTAVSQTPKYLVTQMGNDKSIKCEQNLGHDTMYWYKQDSKKFLKIMFSYNNKELIINETVPNRFSPKSPDKAHLNLHINSLELGDSAVYFCASSQGVNTEALFGQGTRLTVV.

V usage is TRBV7-2 and J usage is TRBJ2-5; D is uncertain. V gave up 0 bases and J gave up 4 bases, with 12 bases separating them. This CDR3 region has 15 residues. The V gene's germline CDR1 is SGHTA and CDR2 FQGNSA. The CDR3 sequence: CASSLAERVGETQYF. The CDR3 DNA reads as TGTGCCAGCAGCTTAGCGGAAAGGGTCGGAGAGACCCAGTACTTC. The whole variable domain, remainder taken from reference TRBV7-2 and TRBJ2-5, is GAGVSQSPSNKVTEKGKDVELRCDPISGHTALYWYRQSLGQGLEFLIYFQGNSAPDKSGLPSDRFSAERTGGSVSTLTIQRTQQEDSAVYLCASSLAERVGETQYFGPGTRLLVL.

The genes are TRBV10-3 and TRBJ2-7, with 8 nucleotides matching TRBD2. CDR3 length equals 13 residues. V trimming: 8 bases; J trimming: 2 bases; junction bases outside the gene matches: 5. In germline, CDR1 is ENHRY, CDR2 SYGVKD. As DNA, the CDR3 is TGTGCCATCGGGGGAGCGGGGGCCTACGAGCAGTACTTC. Translating gives CAIGGAGAYEQYF.

CDR3 amino acids: CASTLAGGGSYTF. The CDR3 DNA sequence: TGTGCCAGCACTCTGGCAGGGGGCGGAAGCTACACCTTC. The V and J genes are TRBV28 and TRBJ1-2; 8 bases are shared with TRBD1. The length of the CDR3 is 13 residues. After removal of 7 bases from V and 9 bases from J, the junction contained 10 bases not matched to a gene. CDR1 and CDR2 from the germline V gene are MDHEN and SYDVKM.

This clonotype was counted only a few times. The chain joins TRBV5-6 to TRBJ2-5, with TRBD2 matching 9 bases. Germline CDR1 is SGHDT and CDR2 is YYEEEE. The CDR3 covers 16 residues. V dropped 6 bases and J dropped 2; count of bases not matched to a gene: 11. The CDR3 here is CASNRGLAGQQETQYF. The CDR3 DNA is TGTGCCAGCAACCGAGGCCTAGCGGGACAACAAGAGACCCAGTACTTC.

This clonotype was seen a single time. The rearrangement links TRBV5-1 to TRBJ2-1; 12 bases align to TRBD2. V lost 0 bases to trimming and J lost 8 bases; unmatched junction nucleotides: 6. Germline V gives CDR1 SGHRS, CDR2 YFSETQ. The CDR3 runs 16 residues. The CDR3 is CASSLGALAGGHEQFF. CDR3 nucleotide sequence: TGCGCCAGCAGCTTGGGAGCCCTAGCGGGAGGGCATGAGCAGTTCTTC.

This clonotype occurred many times. The V gene is TRBV11-2, the J gene TRBJ2-7; D not certain. V dropped 3 bases and J dropped 0 bases, with 12 bases sitting between them. The length of the CDR3 is 15 residues. CDR1 SGHAT and CDR2 FQNNGV come from the germline V gene. The CDR3 region has the DNA TGTGCCAGCAGCTTGTTCGCCTCGGGCTCCTACGAGCAGTACTTC. It translates to CASSLFASGSYEQYF.

This clonotype has more than one count but fewer than ten. The J gene is TRBJ2-1, the V gene TRBV9; 8 nucleotides agree with TRBD1. This CDR3 has 16 residues. Germline CDR1 SGDLS, CDR2 YYNGEE. The ends lost 0 bases at V and 4 bases at J; junction bases unmatched: 6. The CDR3 loop reads CASSVGGQGAYNEQFF. CDR3 sequence (DNA): TGTGCCAGCAGCGTAGGGGGGCAGGGGGCATACAATGAGCAGTTCTTC.

On this clonotype: Given a much more abundant clone one base away, this may be a read error. V and J are TRBV6-5 and TRBJ2-3; D is uncertain. Germline V gene lookup returns CDR1 MNHEY and CDR2 SVGAGI. CDR3 size: 14 residues. The CDR3 region is CASSGMSGTDTRYF. For the CDR3, the DNA is TGTGCCAGCAGTGGCATGAGTGGCACAGATACGCGGTATTTT.

This chain links TRBV4-2 with TRBJ2-1; D remains ambiguous. This CDR3 has 14 amino acids. Germline V lookup: CDR1 LGHNA, CDR2 YNFKEQ. V was pared by 1 base and J by 5 bases, with 9 bases between. Here the CDR3 DNA reads TGTGCCAGCAGCCAAGGAGTTAGGAACAATGAGCAGTTCTTC. Its protein product is CASSQGVRNNEQFF.